This TCR beta chain comes out of a study of response to subunit inactivated influenza vaccine. General observations from the study: The authors proposed limited new T cell recruitment per seasonal influenza vaccination.

With respect to this clonotype: As yet, its antigen is unknown.

TCRdb processed the RT-PCR reads anew with MiXCR; each CDR3 protein has one entry. The sample includes just under 550,000 distinct CDR3 sequences, around 21% of them seen just once. Looked up from germline, CDR1 is LGHDT and CDR2 is YNNKEL (reference sequence). The length of the CDR3 is 15 residues. V was clipped by 4 bases and J by 2 bases; unmatched bases: 5. These sequences were also reported in another study, on T cells expressing NK-cell markers. That publication notes: UMI-tagged 5'RACE template switching yielded the TCR beta cDNA. Several experiments confined sorting to alpha-beta TCR T cells with an anti-gamma-delta TCR antibody.

The sample here was CD4+ T cells sorted from PBMCs, taken about 12 days after vaccination. V and J are TRBV3-1 and TRBJ2-7; 10 nucleotides match TRBD2. This receptor was identified in a man between 50 and 59 years old who received an inactivated influenza vaccine. CDR3 in DNA: TGTGCCAGCAGCCTAACTAGCGGGAACCCCTACGAGCAGTACTTC. It is translated as CASSLTSGNPYEQYF.